The rows below give T cell receptor beta chains drawn from one sample of a study of molecular identifiers for immune sequencing clone quantification. TCRdb passed the PCR reads through MiXCR, listing each CDR3 protein once. The table includes approximately 670,000 distinct CDR3 sequences, about 20% detected once. The sample was naive CD8+ T cells from blood, with Jurkat cell RNA spiked in. The source of these receptors is a human donor in good health. Some libraries in this study had Jurkat cell RNA spiked in. Both conserved end residues are part of each CDR3. The D gene is left open where the match is weak. The listing skips clone size in some rows; elsewhere it reads once, few, many or a size class.

V gene: TRBV2; clone size: many; J gene: TRBJ1-1; D gene: TRBD1; CDR3 protein: CASSESGGFKGTEAFF; CDR3 DNA: TGTGCCAGCAGTGAATCAGGGGGGTTTAAGGGCACTGAAGCTTTCTTT
V gene: TRBV20-1; clone size: few; J gene: TRBJ1-2; D gene: -; CDR3 protein: CSASNHIMGNYGYTF; CDR3 DNA: TGCAGTGCTAGTAACCACATTATGGGAAACTATGGCTACACCTTC
V gene: TRBV4-3; clone size: -; J gene: TRBJ1-1; D gene: -; CDR3 protein: CASSHRASGAEAFF; CDR3 DNA: TGCGCCAGCAGCCACCGGGCCTCGGGCGCTGAAGCTTTCTTT
V gene: TRBV20-1; clone size: -; J gene: TRBJ2-3; D gene: TRBD1; CDR3 protein: CSARVDRPFLLTFADTQYF; CDR3 DNA: TGCAGTGCTAGGGTGGACAGGCCTTTTCTTTTGACCTTTGCAGATACGCAGTATTTT
V gene: TRBV9; clone size: many; J gene: TRBJ2-7; D gene: TRBD2; CDR3 protein: CASSVGVSGYEQYF; CDR3 DNA: TGTGCCAGCAGCGTAGGGGTTAGCGGGTACGAGCAGTACTTC
V gene: TRBV19; clone size: many; J gene: TRBJ2-3; D gene: -; CDR3 protein: CASSIGTFYTDTQYF; CDR3 DNA: TGTGCCAGTAGTATTGGAACTTTCTACACAGATACGCAGTATTTT
V gene: TRBV27; clone size: -; J gene: TRBJ1-1; D gene: -; CDR3 protein: CASMMGGSNTEAFF; CDR3 DNA: TGTGCCAGTATGATGGGGGGCTCGAACACTGAAGCTTTCTTT
V gene: TRBV9; clone size: few; J gene: TRBJ1-3; D gene: -; CDR3 protein: CASSVDPSSGNTIYF; CDR3 DNA: TGTGCCAGCAGCGTAGATCCGAGCTCTGGAAACACCATATATTTT
V gene: TRBV10-3; clone size: -; J gene: TRBJ1-4; D gene: TRBD1; CDR3 protein: CAISEGGQDNEKLFF; CDR3 DNA: TGTGCCATCAGTGAGGGGGGACAGGACAATGAAAAACTGTTTTTT
V gene: TRBV4-3; clone size: many; J gene: TRBJ1-1; D gene: -; CDR3 protein: CASSQDWRFEAFF; CDR3 DNA: TGCGCCAGCAGCCAAGATTGGAGATTTGAAGCTTTCTTT
V gene: TRBV11-2; clone size: few; J gene: TRBJ2-2; D gene: TRBD1; CDR3 protein: CASSQIPGQGANTGELFF; CDR3 DNA: TGTGCCAGCAGCCAAATCCCGGGACAGGGGGCGAACACCGGGGAGCTGTTTTTT
V gene: TRBV3-1; clone size: many; J gene: TRBJ1-1; D gene: -; CDR3 protein: CASSSGHLGVTEAFF; CDR3 DNA: TGTGCCAGCAGTAGTGGACATCTGGGGGTCACTGAAGCTTTCTTT
V gene: TRBV7-9; clone size: few; J gene: TRBJ2-1; D gene: TRBD2; CDR3 protein: CASSLVGLAVTYNEQFF; CDR3 DNA: TGTGCCAGCAGCTTAGTAGGACTAGCGGTGACCTACAATGAGCAGTTCTTC
V gene: TRBV10-3; clone size: few; J gene: TRBJ2-1; D gene: -; CDR3 protein: CAISEDNEQFF; CDR3 DNA: TGTGCCATCAGTGAGGACAATGAGCAGTTCTTC
V gene: TRBV27; clone size: many; J gene: TRBJ1-5; D gene: TRBD1; CDR3 protein: CASSLLGQGGNQPQHF; CDR3 DNA: TGTGCCAGCAGCCTTCTGGGACAGGGTGGAAATCAGCCCCAGCATTTT
V gene: TRBV27; clone size: -; J gene: TRBJ2-7; D gene: TRBD2; CDR3 protein: CASSSGLVNEQYF; CDR3 DNA: TGTGCCAGCAGTTCCGGACTAGTGAACGAGCAGTACTTC
V gene: TRBV19; clone size: -; J gene: TRBJ2-2; D gene: -; CDR3 protein: CASSSFSPATPGEPFF; CDR3 DNA: TGTGCCAGTAGTTCCTTTAGCCCGGCAACCCCCGGGGAGCCGTTTTTT
V gene: TRBV20-1; clone size: many; J gene: TRBJ2-7; D gene: TRBD2; CDR3 protein: CSAIAGGSYEQYF; CDR3 DNA: TGCAGTGCCATAGCGGGAGGGTCCTACGAGCAGTACTTC
V gene: TRBV5-6; clone size: many; J gene: TRBJ1-5; D gene: -; CDR3 protein: CASSLWQGSNQPQHF; CDR3 DNA: TGTGCCAGCAGCTTGTGGCAGGGTAGCAATCAGCCCCAGCATTTT
V gene: TRBV2; clone size: -; J gene: TRBJ2-1; D gene: TRBD1; CDR3 protein: CASSEGDSYNEQFF; CDR3 DNA: TGTGCCAGCAGTGAAGGGGACAGTTACAATGAGCAGTTCTTC
V gene: TRBV7-9; clone size: many; J gene: TRBJ1-6; D gene: -; CDR3 protein: CASSLSVEYNSPLHF; CDR3 DNA: TGTGCCAGCAGCTTATCTGTAGAATATAATTCACCCCTCCACTTT
V gene: TRBV27; clone size: -; J gene: TRBJ2-5; D gene: -; CDR3 protein: CASSLRETRYF; CDR3 DNA: TGTGCCAGCAGTTTACGAGAGACCCGGTACTTC
V gene: TRBV7-9; clone size: -; J gene: TRBJ2-3; D gene: -; CDR3 protein: CASVEELQPDTQYF; CDR3 DNA: TGTGCCAGCGTAGAGGAGTTACAGCCGGATACGCAGTATTTT
V gene: TRBV7-9; clone size: -; J gene: TRBJ1-4; D gene: -; CDR3 protein: CASSLDVTLTNEKLFF; CDR3 DNA: TGTGCCAGCAGCTTAGATGTGACACTAACTAATGAAAAACTGTTTTTT
V gene: TRBV2; clone size: -; J gene: TRBJ2-7; D gene: -; CDR3 protein: CASRATYTAHEQYF; CDR3 DNA: TGTGCCAGCAGGGCGACTTACACAGCCCACGAGCAGTACTTC
V gene: TRBV6-2/TRBV6-3; clone size: many; J gene: TRBJ2-7; D gene: -; CDR3 protein: CASRDRSISSYEQYF; CDR3 DNA: TGTGCCAGCAGAGACAGGTCCATTAGCTCCTACGAGCAGTACTTC
V gene: TRBV7-2; clone size: many; J gene: TRBJ2-1; D gene: -; CDR3 protein: CASSITRDGHNEQFF; CDR3 DNA: TGTGCCAGCAGCATCACCCGGGACGGGCACAATGAGCAGTTCTTC
V gene: TRBV27; clone size: many; J gene: TRBJ1-5; D gene: TRBD1; CDR3 protein: CASSLSYGQGTQPQHF; CDR3 DNA: TGTGCCAGCAGTTTATCTTATGGACAGGGGACCCAGCCCCAGCATTTT
V gene: TRBV12-3/TRBV12-4; clone size: many; J gene: TRBJ2-2; D gene: -; CDR3 protein: CASSSPPELFF; CDR3 DNA: TGTGCCAGCAGTTCCCCCCCGGAGCTGTTTTTT
V gene: TRBV4-1; clone size: many; J gene: TRBJ1-2; D gene: -; CDR3 protein: CASSLVLGGVYGYTF; CDR3 DNA: TGCGCCAGCAGCCTGGTATTAGGAGGGGTATATGGCTACACCTTC
V gene: TRBV15; clone size: few; J gene: TRBJ2-3; D gene: TRBD2; CDR3 protein: CATSGQGLAFSDTQYF; CDR3 DNA: TGTGCCACCAGCGGCCAGGGACTAGCGTTCTCAGATACGCAGTATTTT
V gene: TRBV19; clone size: few; J gene: TRBJ2-3; D gene: TRBD2; CDR3 protein: CASRPGLAVTDTQYF; CDR3 DNA: TGTGCCAGTAGGCCGGGACTAGCGGTGACAGATACGCAGTATTTT
V gene: TRBV7-6; clone size: many; J gene: TRBJ2-1; D gene: -; CDR3 protein: CASRPSGAVWSGEQFF; CDR3 DNA: TGTGCCAGCAGACCTAGTGGGGCAGTGTGGTCGGGGGAGCAGTTCTTC
V gene: TRBV4-1; clone size: many; J gene: TRBJ2-2; D gene: -; CDR3 protein: CASSQVGGTNTGELFF; CDR3 DNA: TGCGCCAGCAGCCAAGTAGGTGGAACGAACACCGGGGAGCTGTTTTTT
V gene: TRBV5-1; clone size: few; J gene: TRBJ2-1; D gene: -; CDR3 protein: CASSQTTSYNEQFF; CDR3 DNA: TGCGCCAGCAGCCAAACAACTAGCTACAATGAGCAGTTCTTC
V gene: TRBV29-1; clone size: few; J gene: TRBJ2-1; D gene: TRBD2; CDR3 protein: CSVTSETYNEQFF; CDR3 DNA: TGCAGCGTGACTAGCGAGACCTACAATGAGCAGTTCTTC
V gene: TRBV28; clone size: many; J gene: TRBJ2-7; D gene: TRBD2; CDR3 protein: CASSLTSGIGEQYF; CDR3 DNA: TGTGCCAGCAGCCTGACTAGCGGGATAGGCGAGCAGTACTTC
V gene: TRBV30; clone size: many; J gene: TRBJ1-6; D gene: TRBD1; CDR3 protein: CAWSPGQGNSPLHF; CDR3 DNA: TGTGCCTGGAGCCCGGGACAGGGAAATTCACCCCTCCACTTT
V gene: TRBV28; clone size: many; J gene: TRBJ2-7; D gene: TRBD2; CDR3 protein: CASSSTLAGGLYEQYF; CDR3 DNA: TGTGCCAGCAGTTCCACCTTAGCGGGAGGGTTATACGAGCAGTACTTC
V gene: TRBV27; clone size: -; J gene: TRBJ2-7; D gene: TRBD2; CDR3 protein: CASSLLPPGTSGGVNYEQYF; CDR3 DNA: TGTGCCAGCAGTTTGCTCCCTCCCGGGACTAGCGGGGGGGTAAACTACGAGCAGTACTTC
V gene: TRBV27; clone size: many; J gene: TRBJ2-7; D gene: -; CDR3 protein: CASSTDGSYEQYF; CDR3 DNA: TGTGCCAGCAGCACGGACGGCAGCTACGAGCAGTACTTC
V gene: TRBV7-9; clone size: -; J gene: TRBJ1-1; D gene: -; CDR3 protein: CASSLLNGASEAFF; CDR3 DNA: TGTGCCAGCAGCTTATTGAACGGGGCGTCCGAAGCTTTCTTT
V gene: TRBV5-6; clone size: few; J gene: TRBJ2-3; D gene: TRBD2; CDR3 protein: CASSLSSGRGDTQYF; CDR3 DNA: TGTGCCAGCAGCTTGTCTAGCGGACGGGGAGATACGCAGTATTTT
V gene: TRBV30; clone size: many; J gene: TRBJ1-1; D gene: TRBD1; CDR3 protein: CAWSVQGQGSAFF; CDR3 DNA: TGTGCCTGGAGTGTACAAGGACAGGGTTCAGCTTTCTTT